Listed below are T cell receptor beta chains from one sample, sequenced in a study of cytomegalovirus exposure and HLA in healthy donors. Method: immunoSEQ multiplex PCR; TCRdb's copy keeps in-frame clones and lacks some. The table records more than 100,000 clones, around 74% of them present only once. The sample consisted of PBMCs. The receptors shown here come from a man aged 55 to 70 in good health and CMV-seropositive. Both conserved end residues are part of each CDR3. Fields, in order: J gene, clone size, V gene, D gene, CDR3 DNA, CDR3 protein. A D gene is named only where the DNA matches it firmly. Rows may omit the clone size; those that give it use once, few, many or a size class.

TRBJ2-7	NA	TRBV2	NA	TGTGCCACTTCAAGGGGCCCCTACGAGCAGTACTTC	CATSRGPYEQYF
TRBJ2-2	NA	TRBV10-3	TRBD2	TGTGCCACGCAACTAGCGGAGCGCACCGGGGAGCTGTTTTTT	CATQLAERTGELFF
TRBJ2-7	NA	TRBV7-8	NA	TGTGCCAGCAGCTTAGCGGAGGGCAGCTCCTACGAGCAGTACTTC	CASSLAEGSSYEQYF
TRBJ2-2	NA	TRBV6-1	TRBD1	TGTGCCAGCAGTGAAGTGAGCAGGGGGCACACCGGGGAGCTGTTTTTT	CASSEVSRGHTGELFF
TRBJ2-3	NA	TRBV9	TRBD2	TGTGCCAGCAGCGCCATGTGGGGGGGGAACACAGATACGCAGTATTTT	CASSAMWGGNTDTQYF
TRBJ2-2	once	TRBV9	TRBD1	TGTGCCAGCAGCGTACAGGGGGCTGCCGGGGAGCTGTTTTTT	CASSVQGAAGELFF
TRBJ1-2	few	TRBV30	NA	TGTGCCTGGAGCTACGGACAGATCTATGGCTACACCTTC	CAWSYGQIYGYTF
TRBJ1-3	NA	TRBV7-2	NA	TGTGCCAGCAGCCCCCCTGGCAGGGGAGTCTCTGGAAACACCATATATTTT	CASSPPGRGVSGNTIYF
TRBJ2-5	NA	TRBV10-1	TRBD1	TGCGCCAGCAGCGACAGGGGGCCGGGGGAGACCCAGTACTTC	CASSDRGPGETQYF
TRBJ1-2	NA	TRBV18	TRBD1	TGTGCCAGCTCCTACGTATCGGGACAGCTCTATGGCTACACCTTC	CASSYVSGQLYGYTF